These 24 T cell receptor beta chains were sequenced from one sample in a study of T-cell memory formation after mild COVID-19 (dated by TCRdb to about 2021). Libraries were made using 5' RACE. The listed sequencing device is Illumina NovaSeq 6000. TCRdb redid the processing of the public reads, applying fastp at Q25 and MiXCR, and retained in-frame beta chains. Identical CDR3 protein sequences are pooled into one entry, listed with their most common genes and DNA. The sample includes 130,000 to 150,000 distinct CDR3 sequences, with roughly a fifth observed a single time. The ten biggest clones cover around 2.4% of the sample. The sample comprised PBMCs or a T cell subset sorted from them (not recorded which). All receptors come from an adult woman who had mild COVID-19 (a few samples of this study predate the infection). The sample titles of this study are shuffled in the database, so cell type and time point are left out; the donor was told from shared clones.

The chain links TRBV6-6 to TRBJ2-5; 9 bases agree with TRBD2. CDR3 size: 14 residues. Germline values: CDR1 MNHNY, CDR2 SVGAGI (reference sequence). J lost 4 bases, V lost 11 bases, and 11 bases had no gene match. The CDR3 DNA follows: TGTGCCGCCCGGCGGGGGGGCGTTACAGAGACCCAGTACTTC. Translating gives CAARRGGVTETQYF.

This clonotype was observed a handful of times. The chain links TRBV7-8 to TRBJ2-1, with TRBD1 as a possible D gene (5 bases). CDR1 is SGHVS and CDR2 is FQNEAQ in the germline V gene. The CDR3 extends over 16 amino acids. Trimming pared 4 bases from V and 7 bases from J, leaving 20 bases between. This chain's CDR3 is CASSSPQGGRVNEQFF. The CDR3 nucleotides read TGTGCCAGCAGCTCCCCCCAGGGTGGCAGAGTAAATGAGCAGTTCTTC.

The chain is built from TRBV5-4 and TRBJ2-3; D is uncertain. Per germline, CDR1 SGHNT and CDR2 YYREEE (reference sequence). This CDR3 region has 13 residues. The V end lost 1 base, the J end lost 2 bases, and 5 bases lay between the germline ends. The CDR3 region is CASSLIPTDTQYF. In DNA form, the CDR3 reads TGTGCCAGCAGCTTGATACCCACAGATACGCAGTATTTT.

On this clonotype itself: One junction end disagrees with the germline gene, perhaps due to a read error. The chain links TRBV20-1 to TRBJ1-5; TRBD1 is a possible D gene (6 bases). The germline V gene has CDR1 DFQATT and CDR2 SNEGSKA (reference sequence). The CDR3 has 15 amino acids. The CDR3 DNA follows: TGCAGTGCTAGAGACCCGCAACAGGGCAAGCAGCCCCAGCATTTT. The encoded protein is CSARDPQQGKQPQHF.

This rearrangement joins TRBV9 to TRBJ2-3; D may be TRBD2 (7 bases). With 4 bases removed from V and 6 bases from J, the gap between germline ends came to 21 bases. The CDR3 spans 16 residues. Germline CDR1 reads SGDLS; CDR2 reads YYNGEE. This chain's CDR3 is CASSTSPWGGRDTQYF. The CDR3 nucleotides are TGTGCCAGCAGCACCAGCCCGTGGGGGGGCAGGGATACGCAGTATTTT.

The table lists this clonotype with a few counts. This chain uses TRBV7-9 with TRBJ2-7; D perhaps matches TRBD2 (6 bases). Per the germline V gene, CDR1 is SEHNR and CDR2 is FQNEAQ (reference sequence). The V and J ends lost 3 bases and 5 bases respectively, with 11 bases between them. The CDR3 covers 13 residues. The CDR3 is CASSLGLPDEQYF. The DNA for the CDR3 is TGTGCCAGCAGCTTGGGACTCCCGGACGAGCAGTACTTC.

This chain links TRBV5-5 with TRBJ2-1; 11 bases match TRBD2. V shed 1 base and J 4 bases; nucleotides not matched to a gene: 13. The length of the CDR3 is 19 residues. Per germline, CDR1 SGHKS and CDR2 YYEKEE (reference sequence). The CDR3 sequence is CASSLRLAGGSILYNEQFF. The CDR3 DNA reads as TGTGCCAGCAGCTTGCGGCTAGCGGGGGGATCCATATTATACAATGAGCAGTTCTTC.

The V call is TRBV29-1, the J call TRBJ2-3; D remains ambiguous. Trimming shortened V by 7 bases and J by 0 bases, and 8 bases separated the two germline ends. The germline CDR1 and CDR2 sequences are SQVTM and ANQGSEA. The CDR3 consists of 12 residues. The CDR3 bases are TGCAGCGCTTCCGAGAGCACAGATACGCAGTATTTT. The encoded protein is CSASESTDTQYF.

The gene calls are TRBV24-1 and TRBJ2-4; 7 positions agree with TRBD1. This CDR3 region has 15 residues. J was trimmed by 5 bases and V by 3 bases; bases with no gene match: 6. Germline-derived CDR1 and CDR2 are KGHDR and SFDVKD. In DNA form, the CDR3 reads TGTGCCACCAGTGATCCTCGGCAGGGGGAAAACATTCAGTACTTC. This gives the protein CATSDPRQGENIQYF.

The DNA of the CDR3 is TGCAGCGTTGTGCCCATGGGCACTGAAGCTTTCTTT. It codes for CSVVPMGTEAFF. V is TRBV29-1 and J is TRBJ1-1; D is unresolved. The CDR3 has 12 amino acids. Trimming shortened V by 4 bases and J by 4 bases, and 10 bases separated the two germline ends. Germline V gene sequence: CDR1 SQVTM, CDR2 ANQGSEA.

V gene TRBV12-3 or TRBV12-4 combines with J gene TRBJ2-1; D not certain. Trimming pared 7 bases from V and 10 bases from J, leaving 26 bases between. This CDR3 is built from 16 residues. CDR3: CASNLGAGTASYEQFF. For the CDR3, the DNA is TGTGCCAGCAACCTCGGAGCCGGTACAGCGTCTTACGAGCAGTTCTTC.

Details on this clonotype: No conserved phenylalanine or tryptophan is present at the end of the CDR3, so a read error is the likely explanation. This chain uses TRBV7-2 with TRBJ2-5; tentative D call: TRBD2 (7 bases). The germline V gene has CDR1 SGHTA and CDR2 FQGNSA. This CDR3 region has 14 residues. Trimming stripped 2 bases from V and 5 bases from J, with 12 bases between. The CDR3: CASSLRGAKETQYS. The CDR3 nucleotides are TGTGCCAGCAGCTTACGGGGGGCGAAGGAGACCCAGTACTCC.

This clonotype was seen more than once but under ten times. The chain links TRBV12-3 or TRBV12-4 to TRBJ2-3; D gene unclear. The CDR3 is 13 residues long. V shed 6 bases and J shed 1 base, with 8 bases lying between them. The CDR3 loop reads CASRLSGTDTQYF. In DNA form, the CDR3 reads TGTGCCAGCAGATTAAGCGGCACAGATACGCAGTATTTT.

In this sample, this clonotype turned up a few times. This chain joins TRBV6-2 or TRBV6-3 and TRBJ1-1; D may be TRBD1 (5 bases). This CDR3 contains 14 residues. V shed 3 bases and J shed 1 base, with 9 bases lying between them. Germline lookup yields CDR1 MNHEY and CDR2 SVGEGT. CDR3 amino acids: CASSYSDRNTEAFF. The CDR3 DNA reads TGTGCCAGCAGTTATTCCGACAGGAACACTGAAGCTTTCTTT.

This clonotype was counted ten times or more. This rearrangement joins TRBV7-6 to TRBJ2-5; 13 bases are shared with TRBD2. The CDR3 extends over 16 amino acids. CDR1 SGHVS and CDR2 FNYEAQ come from the germline V gene. The V gene end was trimmed by 2 bases and the J gene end by 6 bases; junction bases not matched to a gene: 6. CDR3 region: CASSLTGTSGKQTQYF. The CDR3 nucleotides read TGTGCCAGCAGCTTAACGGGGACTAGCGGGAAACAGACCCAGTACTTC.

This clonotype was picked up many times. The chain recombines TRBV6-5 with TRBJ2-7, with TRBD1 matching 12 bases. CDR3 length: 14 amino acids. Germline V gives CDR1 MNHEY, CDR2 SVGAGI. Trimming removed 2 bases from V and 6 bases from J; junction bases left unmatched: 2. CDR3 region: CASSYTGQGAEQYF. As DNA, the CDR3 is TGTGCCAGCAGTTACACGGGACAGGGGGCCGAGCAGTACTTC.

This clonotype has a count of ten or more. J is TRBJ2-3 and V is TRBV20-1; TRBD1 is a possible D gene (6 bases). CDR1 DFQATT and CDR2 SNEGSKA come from the germline V gene (reference sequence). The V gene lost 3 bases and the J gene lost 0 bases, with 13 bases spanning the gap. The CDR3 contains 15 residues. The CDR3 DNA follows: TGCAGTGCTAGTGAAAGGACAGCTAGCACAGATACGCAGTATTTT. Translation gives CSASERTASTDTQYF.

V usage is TRBV12-3 or TRBV12-4 and J usage is TRBJ2-7, with 7 bases lining up with TRBD1. J was trimmed by 1 base and V by 3 bases; bases with no gene match: 6. The CDR3 loop spans 15 amino acids. CDR3 sequence (DNA): TGTGCCAGCAGTTTTCGGGACAGTGGGTCCTACGAGCAGTACTTC. Residues: CASSFRDSGSYEQYF.

This clonotype was observed a handful of times. CDR3 residues: CAWSVHPAGGADTQYF. CDR3 in DNA: TGTGCCTGGAGTGTACATCCAGCGGGGGGGGCAGATACGCAGTATTTT. The chain combines TRBV30 with TRBJ2-3, with 10 bases aligning to TRBD2. Trimming cost V 0 bases and J 4 bases; bases outside gene matches: 7. This CDR3 has 16 residues. Germline CDR1 reads GTSNPN; CDR2 reads SVGIG (reference sequence).

The V gene is TRBV6-5, the J gene TRBJ2-3; 14 nucleotides agree with TRBD2. Trimming removed 4 bases from V and 4 bases from J; junction bases left unmatched: 1. The CDR3 spans 15 residues. The germline V gene has CDR1 MNHEY and CDR2 SVGAGI. CDR3 loop: CASSSGLAGADTQYF. The CDR3 nucleotides are TGTGCCAGCAGTTCGGGACTAGCGGGAGCAGATACGCAGTATTTT.

This clonotype was recorded a few times. The chain employs TRBV12-3 or TRBV12-4 and TRBJ1-2, with D uncertain. V was trimmed by 3 bases and J by 0 bases, leaving 14 bases between them. CDR3 length: 16 amino acids. Here the CDR3 reads CASSLSLLTPNYGYTF. The CDR3 DNA sequence: TGTGCCAGCAGTTTGAGTCTCCTGACGCCTAACTATGGCTACACCTTC.

The chain couples TRBV12-3 or TRBV12-4 to TRBJ2-7; 7 bases map to TRBD2. CDR3 length equals 13 residues. V was pared by 3 bases and J by 7 bases, with 6 bases of the junction left unmatched. CDR3 protein: CASSLEGAGEQYF. In DNA, the CDR3 is TGTGCCAGCAGTTTGGAGGGAGCGGGGGAGCAGTACTTC.

This clonotype was detected a few times. J is TRBJ2-3 and V is TRBV7-3; 14 bases fit TRBD2. This CDR3 contains 16 residues. With 2 bases clipped from V and 6 bases from J, the junction kept 4 bases outside the gene matches. CDR1 SGHTA and CDR2 FQGTGA come from the germline V gene. CDR3 DNA sequence: TGTGCCAGCAGCTTAGGACTAGCGGGAGGAGAGGATACGCAGTATTTT. Its protein is CASSLGLAGGEDTQYF.

This clonotype was observed a few times. J is TRBJ2-2 and V is TRBV5-1; D may correspond to TRBD1 or TRBD2 (5 bases each). Germline CDR1 and CDR2: SGHRS and YFSETQ. The CDR3 is 14 amino acids. Trimming took off 1 base at V and 4 bases at J, with 8 bases between the two ends. Written as DNA, the CDR3 is TGCGCCAGCAGCTTGCGGGACCCCACCGGGGAGCTGTTTTTT. The encoded protein is CASSLRDPTGELFF. The whole variable domain, remainder taken from reference TRBV5-1 and TRBJ2-2, is KAGVTQTPRYLIKTRGQQVTLSCSPISGHRSVSWYQQTPGQGLQFLFEYFSETQRNKGNFPGRFSGRQFSNSRSEMNVSTLELGDSALYLCASSLRDPTGELFFGEGSRLTVL.